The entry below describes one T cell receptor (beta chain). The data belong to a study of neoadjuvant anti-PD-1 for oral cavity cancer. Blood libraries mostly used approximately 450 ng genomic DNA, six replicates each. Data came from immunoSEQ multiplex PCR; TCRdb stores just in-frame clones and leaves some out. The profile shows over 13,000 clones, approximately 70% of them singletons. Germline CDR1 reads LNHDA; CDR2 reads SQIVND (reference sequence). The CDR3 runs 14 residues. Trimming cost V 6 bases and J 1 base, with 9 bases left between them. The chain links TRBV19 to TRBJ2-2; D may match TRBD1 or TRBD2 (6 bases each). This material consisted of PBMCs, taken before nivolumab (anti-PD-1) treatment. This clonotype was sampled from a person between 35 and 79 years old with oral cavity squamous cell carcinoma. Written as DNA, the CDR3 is TGTGCCAGTAGACAGGGAGGGAACACCGGGGAGCTGTTTTTT. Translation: CASRQGGNTGELFF. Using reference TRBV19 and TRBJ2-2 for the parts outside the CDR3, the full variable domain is DGGITQSPKYLFRKEGQNVTLSCEQNLNHDAMYWYRQDPGQGLRLIYYSQIVNDFQKGDIAEGYSVSREKKESFPLTVTSAQKNPTAFYLCASRQGGNTGELFFGEGSRLTVL.